What follows are 19 T cell receptor beta chains derived from one specimen sequenced in a study of T cells in Graves' hyperthyroidism and ophthalmopathy. The TCR beta CDR3 regions underwent amplification using RNA transcripts as the source. The HTBI set primed first-round TCR CDR3 RT-PCR. TCRdb reanalysed the multiplex PCR reads using MiXCR and keeps one entry per CDR3 protein. This sample has a few hundred thousand distinct CDR3 sequences, with more than 15% found just once. Sequencing was carried out using blood. These receptors all stem from a woman under 40 with Graves' hyperthyroidism.

This clonotype was seen at least ten times. This chain uses TRBV20-1 with TRBJ1-1, with TRBD1 as a possible D gene (5 bases). The germline CDR1 and CDR2 sequences are DFQATT and SNEGSKA (reference sequence). Trimming removed 1 base at V and 4 bases at J, with 13 bases between. CDR3 length equals 14 residues. The CDR3 spells CSARVDSGFTEAFF. The CDR3 DNA is TGCAGTGCTAGAGTTGACAGTGGGTTCACTGAAGCTTTCTTT.

Only a few counts were recorded for this clonotype. CDR3 amino acids: CASSLGISGNTEAFF. The CDR3 DNA sequence: TGTGCCAGCAGCTTGGGAATTAGCGGAAACACTGAAGCTTTCTTT. The chain is built from TRBV5-5 and TRBJ1-1; no firm D call. Trimming shortened V by 0 bases and J by 2 bases, and 11 bases separated the two germline ends. The CDR3 totals 15 residues. Germline CDR1 is SGHKS and CDR2 is YYEKEE (reference sequence).

This clonotype has ten or more counts. J is TRBJ2-7 and V is TRBV10-3, with 7 positions matching TRBD1. This CDR3 has 16 amino acids. Germline values: CDR1 ENHRY, CDR2 SYGVKD. After removal of 4 bases from V and 2 bases from J, the junction contained 11 bases not matched to a gene. CDR3 DNA sequence: TGTGCCATCAGTGGGGGAACCGAGACAGGGACCTACGAGCAGTACTTC. Its protein product is CAISGGTETGTYEQYF.

This clonotype came up many times. This sequence joins TRBV28 and TRBJ2-1; tentatively, D is TRBD1 (6 bases). Germline CDR1 is MDHEN and CDR2 is SYDVKM. Trimming took off 10 bases at V and 2 bases at J, with 15 bases between the two ends. This CDR3 contains 14 residues. The CDR3 is CATRDTPAYNEQFF. The CDR3, as DNA: TGTGCCACCCGGGACACCCCCGCCTACAATGAGCAGTTCTTC.

This clonotype appeared many times. V and J are TRBV20-1 and TRBJ2-7, with D tentatively TRBD1 (6 bases). This CDR3 has 13 amino acids. V dropped 4 bases and J dropped 0 bases, with 10 bases sitting between them. Germline V gene sequence: CDR1 DFQATT, CDR2 SNEGSKA (reference sequence). CDR3 amino acids: CSATRDNSYEQYF. As DNA, the CDR3 is TGCAGTGCTACCCGGGACAACTCCTACGAGCAGTACTTC.

Many counts were recorded for this clonotype. This chain links TRBV2 with TRBJ1-1, with D hard to call. The V and J ends lost 4 bases and 0 bases respectively, with 12 bases between them. Germline V gene lookup returns CDR1 SNHLY and CDR2 FYNNEI. This CDR3 has 15 residues. CDR3 bases: TGTGCCAGCAGTGTAACAGTCCTAATGAACACTGAAGCTTTCTTT. The encoded protein is CASSVTVLMNTEAFF.

The chain has TRBV27 and TRBJ1-1; D is unclear. Germline V gene data show CDR1 as MNHEY and CDR2 as SMNVEV (reference sequence). This CDR3 spans 14 amino acids. V gave up 3 bases and J gave up 0 bases, with 8 bases separating them. The CDR3, as DNA: TGTGCCAGCAGTTTGTCAGACTTGAACACTGAAGCTTTCTTT. Protein sequence: CASSLSDLNTEAFF.

The chain employs TRBV27 and TRBJ1-1; D is unresolved. Germline-derived CDR1 and CDR2 are MNHEY and SMNVEV (reference sequence). V lost 1 base to trimming and J lost 0 bases, with 9 bases between them. The CDR3 is 15 amino acids. The CDR3 loop reads CASSLLGTLNTEAFF. Here the CDR3 DNA reads TGTGCCAGCAGTTTATTGGGTACCCTGAACACTGAAGCTTTCTTT.

This clonotype was detected many times. V and J are TRBV7-9 and TRBJ1-3; no definite D call. CDR1 is SEHNR and CDR2 is FQNEAQ in the germline V gene (reference sequence). The CDR3 length is 15 residues. Trimming took off 3 bases at V and 0 bases at J, with 9 bases between the two ends. The DNA of the CDR3 is TGTGCCAGCAGCTTCTCGGCGAACTCTGGAAACACCATATATTTT. This codes for CASSFSANSGNTIYF.

The chain is built from TRBV18 and TRBJ1-2; the match to TRBD1 covers 12 bases. Looked up from germline, CDR1 is KGHSH and CDR2 is LQKENI. Germline trimming cut 3 bases from V and 1 base from J; bases unmatched to any gene: 3. The CDR3 loop spans 16 amino acids. The DNA of the CDR3 is TGTGCCAGCTCACCGGGGACAGGGGGCCTTAACTATGGCTACACCTTC. It encodes CASSPGTGGLNYGYTF.

To note about this clonotype: This may be a read error: a much more frequent sequence differs by one nucleotide. Likely a read error: the CDR3 ends without its conserved phenylalanine or tryptophan. The genes are TRBV6-4 and TRBJ2-1; 9 bases fit TRBD2. V shed 3 bases, J shed 8 bases, and the junction held 8 bases outside the gene matches. The CDR3 is made up of 15 amino acids. The germline gives CDR1 MRHNA, CDR2 SNTAGT. The CDR3 reads CASSDSGTSPHEQFL. The CDR3 coding sequence is TGTGCCAGCAGTGATTCCGGGACTAGCCCTCATGAGCAGTTCCTC.

The V call is TRBV30, the J call TRBJ2-1, with D perhaps TRBD2 (6 bases). Per germline, CDR1 GTSNPN and CDR2 SVGIG (reference sequence). Between the trimmed V and J ends, which lost 1 base and 10 bases, there was a span of 20 bases. The CDR3 is 15 residues long. The CDR3 loop is CAWSGYSGWVREQFF. DNA of the CDR3: TGTGCCTGGAGTGGTTACAGCGGGTGGGTCCGGGAGCAGTTCTTC. Drawing the rest from reference TRBV30 and TRBJ2-1, the complete variable domain is SQTIHQWPATLVQPVGSPLSLECTVEGTSNPNLYWYRQAAGRGLQLLFYSVGIGQISSEVPQNLSASRPQDRQFILSSKKLLLSDSGFYLCAWSGYSGWVREQFFGPGTRLTVL.

The DNA for the CDR3 is TGCAGTGCTAGAGATCTACTAGCTGAGCAGTTCTTC. Encoded protein: CSARDLLAEQFF. The chain links TRBV20-1 to TRBJ2-1, with D possibly TRBD2 on 6 matching bases. Germline CDR1 reads DFQATT; CDR2 reads SNEGSKA (reference sequence). CDR3 length: 12 residues. V was shortened by 0 bases and J by 9 bases, with 9 bases between the two germline ends.

This clonotype was found many times. The rearrangement uses TRBV7-9 and TRBJ2-1; 8 nucleotides align to TRBD2. The ends lost 5 bases at V and 5 bases at J; junction bases unmatched: 8. CDR1 and CDR2 (germline): SEHNR, FQNEAQ (reference sequence). The CDR3 covers 15 residues. This chain's CDR3 is CASSPPGLGNNEQFF. CDR3 nucleotides: TGTGCCAGCAGCCCGCCGGGACTAGGAAACAATGAGCAGTTCTTC.

This clonotype was recorded at least ten times. The V and J genes are TRBV7-9 and TRBJ2-3; tentative D call: TRBD2 (6 bases). The CDR3 covers 18 residues. The germline V gene encodes CDR1 SEHNR and CDR2 FQNEAQ (reference sequence). V was trimmed by 5 bases and J by 5 bases, leaving 26 bases between them. The CDR3, as DNA: TGTGCCAGCAGCCCGCAAACCGGACGCGGGATAGCAAAAGATACGCAGTATTTT. This encodes CASSPQTGRGIAKDTQYF.

As for this clonotype: A clone one base away is much larger, so this may be a read error. The CDR3 spells CASKDRSSSIGEPFF. The CDR3 bases are TGTGCCAGCAAAGACAGGTCTTCATCCATCGGGGAGCCGTTTTTT. J is TRBJ2-2 and V is TRBV2, with D maybe TRBD1 (6 bases). From germline, CDR1 is SNHLY and CDR2 FYNNEI. This CDR3 spans 15 amino acids.

This clonotype was counted at least ten times. This chain connects TRBV28 to TRBJ1-1; maybe TRBD1 (5 bases). V was pared by 1 base and J by 6 bases, with 12 bases between. This CDR3 comprises 14 residues. Per the germline V gene, CDR1 is MDHEN and CDR2 is SYDVKM. CDR3 amino acids: CASSLSPGRAEAFF. The CDR3 nucleotides read TGTGCCAGCAGTTTATCCCCAGGGCGAGCTGAAGCTTTCTTT.

Many counts were recorded for this clonotype. The rearrangement joins TRBV5-1 to TRBJ2-1, with 11 bases fitting TRBD2. V was pared by 0 bases and J by 10 bases, with 3 bases of the junction left unmatched. Germline V gene data show CDR1 as SGHRS and CDR2 as YFSETQ. The CDR3 has 14 residues. The CDR3, as DNA: TGCGCCAGCAGCTTGGGACTAGCGGGAATCGAGCAGTTCTTC. Its protein product is CASSLGLAGIEQFF.

At least ten counts were recorded for this clonotype. V and J are TRBV20-1 and TRBJ2-7, with D hard to call. The V gene lost 3 bases and the J gene lost 9 bases, with 18 bases spanning the gap. The CDR3 has 13 amino acids. Germline CDR1 reads DFQATT; CDR2 reads SNEGSKA (reference sequence). The CDR3 loop reads CSARHQSYERQYF. CDR3 bases: TGCAGTGCTAGGCATCAATCCTACGAGCGGCAGTACTTC.